The 11 T cell receptor beta chains below all came from one sample that was sequenced in a study of cytomegalovirus exposure and HLA in healthy donors. 13 Jbeta primers and 60 Vbeta primers were used for the PCR. TCRdb's table, derived via immunoSEQ multiplex PCR, lists solely in-frame clones and lacks some. The sample carries 200,000 to 250,000 clones, under 80% recorded once. Sequences were obtained from PBMCs. The receptors come from a woman in her twenties or thirties in good health and CMV-seronegative.

The chain has TRBV5-4 and TRBJ1-2; possibly TRBD1 for D (6 bases). The CDR3 totals 14 residues. The germline CDR1 and CDR2 sequences are SGHNT and YYREEE (reference sequence). With 0 bases removed from V and 4 bases from J, the gap between germline ends came to 10 bases. This chain's CDR3 is CASSLGGLSYGYTF. The CDR3 DNA sequence: TGTGCCAGCAGCTTGGGGGGGCTAAGCTATGGCTACACCTTC. The whole variable domain, remainder taken from reference TRBV5-4 and TRBJ1-2, is ETGVTQSPTHLIKTRGQQVTLRCSSQSGHNTVSWYQQALGQGPQFIFQYYREEENGRGNFPPRFSGLQFPNYSSELNVNALELDDSALYLCASSLGGLSYGYTFGSGTRLTVV.

This sequence joins TRBV11-2 and TRBJ2-7; D is uncertain. Germline CDR1 reads SGHAT; CDR2 reads FQNNGV. The CDR3 loop spans 14 amino acids. Trimming stripped 5 bases from V and 3 bases from J, with 14 bases between. CDR3 nucleotides: TGTGCCAGCAGCCTTATGCGAGGATACTACGAGCAGTACTTC. This gives the protein CASSLMRGYYEQYF. Combining the CDR3 with reference TRBV11-2 and TRBJ2-7 gives the whole variable domain EAGVAQSPRYKIIEKRQSVAFWCNPISGHATLYWYQQILGQGPKLLIQFQNNGVVDDSQLPKDRFSAERLKGVDSTLKIQPAKLEDSAVYLCASSLMRGYYEQYFGPGTRLTVT.

This chain joins TRBV7-9 and TRBJ2-5, with TRBD1 matching 9 bases. From germline, CDR1 is SEHNR and CDR2 FQNEAQ (reference sequence). The V and J ends lost 7 bases and 2 bases, in that order; junction bases with no gene match: 8. The length of the CDR3 is 15 residues. CDR3 DNA sequence: TGTGCCAGCACTAGGAGGGACAGGGATCAAGAGACCCAGTACTTC. This gives the protein CASTRRDRDQETQYF. The entire variable domain, with the rest obtained from reference TRBV7-9 and TRBJ2-5, is as follows: DTGVSQNPRHKITKRGQNVTFRCDPISEHNRLYWYRQTLGQGPEFLTYFQNEAQLEKSRLLSDRFSAERPKGSFSTLEIQRTEQGDSAMYLCASTRRDRDQETQYFGPGTRLLVL.

The genes are TRBV9 and TRBJ1-5, with 7 bases identical to TRBD1. V was pared by 2 bases and J by 7 bases, with 3 bases of the junction left unmatched. The V gene's germline CDR1 is SGDLS and CDR2 YYNGEE. CDR3 length: 13 amino acids. CDR3 DNA: TGTGCCAGCAGCGTCCAGGGGGAACAGCCCCAGCATTTT. This encodes CASSVQGEQPQHF.

V usage is TRBV6-5 and J usage is TRBJ1-1; 12 bases are shared with TRBD1. J gave up 8 bases and V 7 bases, and 11 bases lay outside the gene matches. Germline V gives CDR1 MNHEY, CDR2 SVGAGI. The CDR3 is 15 amino acids. DNA for the CDR3: TGTGCCAGCAATTTGGTTGGGACAGGGGGCCGCGAAGCTTTCTTT. This sequence encodes CASNLVGTGGREAFF.

V and J are TRBV6-1 and TRBJ1-1; D is uncertain. This CDR3 has 13 amino acids. The V and J ends lost 11 bases and 3 bases respectively, with 16 bases between them. The germline V gene has CDR1 MNHNS and CDR2 SASEGT. Here the CDR3 reads CASRYRTYTEAFF. CDR3 nucleotide sequence: TGTGCCTCGCGGTATAGAACTTACACTGAAGCTTTCTTT.

The V gene is TRBV7-3, the J gene TRBJ2-7; TRBD1 is a possible D gene (6 bases). The CDR3 loop spans 15 amino acids. V was shortened by 0 bases and J by 4 bases, with 13 bases between the two germline ends. The germline V gene encodes CDR1 SGHTA and CDR2 FQGTGA. The CDR3 protein is CASSLTRTVNYEQYF. In nucleotides, the CDR3 is TGTGCCAGCAGCTTAACGAGGACAGTTAATTACGAGCAGTACTTC. The whole variable domain, filled in from reference TRBV7-3 and TRBJ2-7, reads GAGVSQTPSNKVTEKGKYVELRCDPISGHTALYWYRQSLGQGPEFLIYFQGTGAADDSGLPNDRFFAVRPEGSVSTLKIQRTERGDSAVYLCASSLTRTVNYEQYFGPGTRLTVT.

This chain connects TRBV9 to TRBJ1-2; the D gene is possibly TRBD1 (5 bases). In germline, CDR1 is SGDLS, CDR2 YYNGEE. V lost 8 bases and J lost 8, with 13 bases in between. The CDR3 spans 11 residues. CDR3 protein: CASSRAGGYTF. The DNA of the CDR3 is TGTGCCAGTAGCAGGGCGGGAGGCTACACCTTC.

The chain employs TRBV7-9 and TRBJ2-6, with D perhaps matching TRBD2 (6 bases). Germline CDR1 SEHNR, CDR2 FQNEAQ (reference sequence). CDR3 length: 17 residues. Between the trimmed V and J ends, which lost 7 bases and 4 bases, there was a span of 20 bases. Written as DNA, the CDR3 is TGTGCCAGCATTCGCGGGATTCAACGGGCAGGGGCCAACGTCCTGACTTTC. Its protein is CASIRGIQRAGANVLTF.

This clone showed up just a few times. A clone one base away is much larger, so this may be a read error. The chain is built from TRBV6-1 and TRBJ2-3; unclear D gene. The CDR3 loop spans 14 amino acids. Germline V gene lookup returns CDR1 MNHNS and CDR2 SASEGT. CDR3 sequence: CDSNLVTSTDTQYF. As DNA, the CDR3 is TGTGACAGCAATCTAGTTACTAGCACAGATACGCAGTATTTT.

The chain couples TRBV7-2 to TRBJ2-5, with 9 bases matching TRBD2. The J segment lost 1 base and the V segment lost 5 bases, leaving 2 bases of the junction unmatched. Germline CDR1 is SGHTA and CDR2 is FQGNSA. The CDR3 extends over 14 amino acids. CDR3 sequence: CASSGLAFQETQYF. CDR3 coding DNA: TGTGCCAGCAGCGGACTAGCGTTCCAAGAGACCCAGTACTTC. Full variable domain (remainder filled in from reference TRBV7-2 and TRBJ2-5): GAGVSQSPSNKVTEKGKDVELRCDPISGHTALYWYRQSLGQGLEFLIYFQGNSAPDKSGLPSDRFSAERTGGSVSTLTIQRTQQEDSAVYLCASSGLAFQETQYFGPGTRLLVL.